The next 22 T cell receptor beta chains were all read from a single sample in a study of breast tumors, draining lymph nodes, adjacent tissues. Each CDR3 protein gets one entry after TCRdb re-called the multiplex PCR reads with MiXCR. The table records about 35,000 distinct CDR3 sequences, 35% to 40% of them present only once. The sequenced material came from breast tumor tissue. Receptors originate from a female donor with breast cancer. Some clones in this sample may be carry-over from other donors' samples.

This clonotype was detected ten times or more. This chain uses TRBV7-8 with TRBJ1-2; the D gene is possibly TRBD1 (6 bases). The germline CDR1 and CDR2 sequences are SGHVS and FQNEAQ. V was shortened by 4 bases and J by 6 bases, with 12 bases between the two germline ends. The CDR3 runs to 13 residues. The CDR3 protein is CASSYREWDGYTF. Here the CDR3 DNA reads TGTGCCAGCAGCTACAGGGAATGGGATGGCTACACCTTC. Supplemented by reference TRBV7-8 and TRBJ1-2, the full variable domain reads GAGVSQSPRYKVAKRGQDVALRCDPISGHVSLFWYQQALGQGPEFLTYFQNEAQLDKSGLPSDRFFAERPEGSVSTLKIQRTQQEDSAVYLCASSYREWDGYTFGSGTRLTVV.

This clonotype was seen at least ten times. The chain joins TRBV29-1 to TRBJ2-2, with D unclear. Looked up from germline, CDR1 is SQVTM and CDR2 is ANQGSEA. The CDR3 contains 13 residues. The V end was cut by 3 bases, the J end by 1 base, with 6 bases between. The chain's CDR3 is CSVDKGNTGELFF. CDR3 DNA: TGCAGCGTTGACAAGGGGAACACCGGGGAGCTGTTTTTT.

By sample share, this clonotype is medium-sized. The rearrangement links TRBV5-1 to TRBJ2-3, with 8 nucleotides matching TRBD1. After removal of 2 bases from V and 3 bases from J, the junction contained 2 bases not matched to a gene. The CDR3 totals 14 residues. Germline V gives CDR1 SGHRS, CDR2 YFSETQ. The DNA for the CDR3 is TGCGCCAGCAGCTTAAGACAGGGGACAGATACGCAGTATTTT. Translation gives CASSLRQGTDTQYF. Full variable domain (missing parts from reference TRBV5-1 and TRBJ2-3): KAGVTQTPRYLIKTRGQQVTLSCSPISGHRSVSWYQQTPGQGLQFLFEYFSETQRNKGNFPGRFSGRQFSNSRSEMNVSTLELGDSALYLCASSLRQGTDTQYFGPGTRLTVL.

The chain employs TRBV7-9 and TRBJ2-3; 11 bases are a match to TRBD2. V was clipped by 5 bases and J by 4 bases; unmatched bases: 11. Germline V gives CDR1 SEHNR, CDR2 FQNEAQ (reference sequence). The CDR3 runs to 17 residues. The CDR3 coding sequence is TGTGCCAGCAGCCCGTCGACTAGCGGGGTTGTGTCAGATACGCAGTATTTT. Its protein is CASSPSTSGVVSDTQYF. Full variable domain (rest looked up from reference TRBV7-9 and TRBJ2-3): DTGVSQNPRHKITKRGQNVTFRCDPISEHNRLYWYRQTLGQGPEFLTYFQNEAQLEKSRLLSDRFSAERPKGSFSTLEIQRTEQGDSAMYLCASSPSTSGVVSDTQYFGPGTRLTVL.

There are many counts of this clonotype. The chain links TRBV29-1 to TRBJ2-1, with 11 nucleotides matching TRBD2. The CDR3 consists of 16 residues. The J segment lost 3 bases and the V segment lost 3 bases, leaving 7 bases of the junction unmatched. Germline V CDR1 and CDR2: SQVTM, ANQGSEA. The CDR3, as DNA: TGCAGCGTTGAGCGACTAGCGGGACGGATCTACAATGAGCAGTTCTTC. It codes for CSVERLAGRIYNEQFF.

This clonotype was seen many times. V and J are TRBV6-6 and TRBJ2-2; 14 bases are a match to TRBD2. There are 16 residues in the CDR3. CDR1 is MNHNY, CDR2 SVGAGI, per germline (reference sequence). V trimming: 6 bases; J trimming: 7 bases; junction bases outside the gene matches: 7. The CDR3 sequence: CASSLKGLAGDGELFF. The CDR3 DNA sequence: TGTGCCAGCAGCCTAAAGGGACTAGCGGGAGACGGGGAGCTGTTTTTT.

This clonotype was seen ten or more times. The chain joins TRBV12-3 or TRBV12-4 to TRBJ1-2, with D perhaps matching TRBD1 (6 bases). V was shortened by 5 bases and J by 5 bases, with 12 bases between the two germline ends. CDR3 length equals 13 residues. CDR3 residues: CASSPQTGYGYTF. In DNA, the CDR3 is TGTGCCAGCAGTCCACAAACAGGGTATGGCTACACCTTC.

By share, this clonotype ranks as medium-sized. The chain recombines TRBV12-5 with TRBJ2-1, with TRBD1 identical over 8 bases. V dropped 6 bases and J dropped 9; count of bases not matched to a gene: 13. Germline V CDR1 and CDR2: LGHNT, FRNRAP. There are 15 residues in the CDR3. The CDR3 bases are TGTGCTAGTGGCCCTGGCAGGGGGCATGTTGGTGAGCAGTTCTTC. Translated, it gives CASGPGRGHVGEQFF. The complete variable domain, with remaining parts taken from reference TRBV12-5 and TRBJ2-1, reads DARVTQTPRHKVTEMGQEVTMRCQPILGHNTVFWYRQTMMQGLELLAYFRNRAPLDDSGMPKDRFSAEMPDATLATLKIQPSEPRDSAVYFCASGPGRGHVGEQFFGPGTRLTVL.

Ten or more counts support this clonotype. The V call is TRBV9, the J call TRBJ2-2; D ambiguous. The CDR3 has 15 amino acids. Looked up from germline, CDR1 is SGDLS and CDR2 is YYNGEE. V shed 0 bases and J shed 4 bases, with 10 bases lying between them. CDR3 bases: TGTGCCAGCAGCGTAGCTCAGGTTGGCACCGGGGAGCTGTTTTTT. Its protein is CASSVAQVGTGELFF.

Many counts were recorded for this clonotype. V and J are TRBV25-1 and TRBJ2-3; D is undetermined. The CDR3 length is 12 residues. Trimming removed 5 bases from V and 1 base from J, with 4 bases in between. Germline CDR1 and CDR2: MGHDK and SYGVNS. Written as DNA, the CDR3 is TGTGCCAGCAGTTTAGGCACAGATACGCAGTATTTT. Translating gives CASSLGTDTQYF.

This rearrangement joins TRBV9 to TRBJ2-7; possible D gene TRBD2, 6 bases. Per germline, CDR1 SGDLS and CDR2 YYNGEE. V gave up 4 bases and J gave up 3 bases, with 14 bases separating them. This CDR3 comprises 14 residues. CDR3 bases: TGTGCCAGCAGCTCGTCGGGAGTCGGCTACGAGCAGTACTTC. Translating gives CASSSSGVGYEQYF.

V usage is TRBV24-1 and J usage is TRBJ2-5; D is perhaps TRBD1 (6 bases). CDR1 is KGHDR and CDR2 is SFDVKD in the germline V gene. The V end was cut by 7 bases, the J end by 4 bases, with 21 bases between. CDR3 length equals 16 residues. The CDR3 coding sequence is TGTGCCACCAGCGGTGGGGGCTTAGGGACCAGAGAGACCCAGTACTTC. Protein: CATSGGGLGTRETQYF.

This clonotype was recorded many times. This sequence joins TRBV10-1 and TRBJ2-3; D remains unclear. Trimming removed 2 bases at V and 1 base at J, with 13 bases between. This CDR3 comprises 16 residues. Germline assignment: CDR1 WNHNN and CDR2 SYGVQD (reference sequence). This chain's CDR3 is CASSELTSFGTDTQYF. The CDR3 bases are TGCGCCAGCAGTGAGCTTACATCCTTTGGCACAGATACGCAGTATTTT.

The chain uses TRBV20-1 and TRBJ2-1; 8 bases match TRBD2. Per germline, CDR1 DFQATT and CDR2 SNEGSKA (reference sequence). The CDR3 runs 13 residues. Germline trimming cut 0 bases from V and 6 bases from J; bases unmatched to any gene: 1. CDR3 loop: CSARDRGGNEQFF. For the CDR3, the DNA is TGCAGTGCTAGAGATCGGGGGGGCAATGAGCAGTTCTTC.

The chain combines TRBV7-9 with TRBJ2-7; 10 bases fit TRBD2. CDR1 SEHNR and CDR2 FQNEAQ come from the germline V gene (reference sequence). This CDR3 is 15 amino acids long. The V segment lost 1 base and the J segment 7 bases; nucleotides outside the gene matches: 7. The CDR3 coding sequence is TGTGCCAGCAGCTTAGGGCCTAGCGGGAGTGGGGAGCAGTACTTC. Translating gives CASSLGPSGSGEQYF.

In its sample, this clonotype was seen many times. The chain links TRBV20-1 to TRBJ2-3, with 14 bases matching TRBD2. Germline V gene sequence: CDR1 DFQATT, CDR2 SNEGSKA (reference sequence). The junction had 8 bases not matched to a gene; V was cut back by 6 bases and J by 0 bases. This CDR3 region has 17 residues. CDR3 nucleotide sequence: TGCAGTGCGGAGGGACTAGCGGGGGTTACTAGCACAGATACGCAGTATTTT. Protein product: CSAEGLAGVTSTDTQYF.

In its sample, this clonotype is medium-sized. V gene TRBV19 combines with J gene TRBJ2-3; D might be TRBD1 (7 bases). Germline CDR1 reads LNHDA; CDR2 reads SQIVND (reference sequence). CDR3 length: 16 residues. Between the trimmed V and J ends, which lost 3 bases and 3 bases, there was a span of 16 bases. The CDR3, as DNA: TGTGCCAGTAGTATGCGGCGGGGCAGGGGGACAGATACGCAGTATTTT. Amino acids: CASSMRRGRGTDTQYF.

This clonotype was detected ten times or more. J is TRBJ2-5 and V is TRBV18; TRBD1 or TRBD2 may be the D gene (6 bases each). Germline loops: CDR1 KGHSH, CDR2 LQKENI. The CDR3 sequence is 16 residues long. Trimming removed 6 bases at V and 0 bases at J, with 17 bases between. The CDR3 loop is CASSRVGGGHQETQYF. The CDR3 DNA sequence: TGTGCCAGCTCCCGAGTAGGGGGAGGCCACCAAGAGACCCAGTACTTC.

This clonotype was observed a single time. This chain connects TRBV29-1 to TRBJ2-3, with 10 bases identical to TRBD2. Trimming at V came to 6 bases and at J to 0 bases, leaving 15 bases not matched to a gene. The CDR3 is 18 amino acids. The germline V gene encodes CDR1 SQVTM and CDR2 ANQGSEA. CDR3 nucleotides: TGCAGCGTCCTCTTTTACCTAAGCGGGAGGGAGAGCACAGATACGCAGTATTTT. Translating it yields CSVLFYLSGRESTDTQYF.

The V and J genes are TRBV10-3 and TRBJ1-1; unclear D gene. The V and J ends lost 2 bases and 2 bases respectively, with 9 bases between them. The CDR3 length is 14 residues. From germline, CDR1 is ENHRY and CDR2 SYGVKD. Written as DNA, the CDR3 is TGTGCCATCAGTGAGGGTCGTGAAAACACTGAAGCTTTCTTT. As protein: CAISEGRENTEAFF.

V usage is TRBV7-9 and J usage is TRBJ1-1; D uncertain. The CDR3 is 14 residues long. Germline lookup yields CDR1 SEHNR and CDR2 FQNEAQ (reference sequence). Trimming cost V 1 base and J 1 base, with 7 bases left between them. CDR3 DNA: TGTGCCAGCAGCTTAGTTCCCAGGAACACTGAAGCTTTCTTT. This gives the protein CASSLVPRNTEAFF. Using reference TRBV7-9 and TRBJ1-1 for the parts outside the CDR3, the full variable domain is DTGVSQNPRHKITKRGQNVTFRCDPISEHNRLYWYRQTLGQGPEFLTYFQNEAQLEKSRLLSDRFSAERPKGSFSTLEIQRTEQGDSAMYLCASSLVPRNTEAFFGQGTRLTVV.

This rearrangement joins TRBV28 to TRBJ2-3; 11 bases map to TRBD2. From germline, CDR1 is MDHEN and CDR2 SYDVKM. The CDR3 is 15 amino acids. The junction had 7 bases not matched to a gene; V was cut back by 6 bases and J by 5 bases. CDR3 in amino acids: CASSPLGLAGDTQYF. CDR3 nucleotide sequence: TGTGCCAGCAGCCCACTAGGACTAGCGGGAGATACGCAGTATTTT.